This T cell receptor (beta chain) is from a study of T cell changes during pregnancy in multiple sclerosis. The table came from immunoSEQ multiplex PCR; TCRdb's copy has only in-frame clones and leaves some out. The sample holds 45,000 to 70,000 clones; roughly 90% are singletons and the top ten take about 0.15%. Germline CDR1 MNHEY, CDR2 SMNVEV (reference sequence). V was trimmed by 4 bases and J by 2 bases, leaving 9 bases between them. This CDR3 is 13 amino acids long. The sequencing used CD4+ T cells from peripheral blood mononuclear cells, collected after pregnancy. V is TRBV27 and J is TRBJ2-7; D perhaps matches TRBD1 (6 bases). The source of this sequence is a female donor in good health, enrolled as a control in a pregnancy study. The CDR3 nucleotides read TGTGCCAGCAGTTACAGGGTCGCCTACGAGCAGTACTTC. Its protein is CASSYRVAYEQYF.